The clone carrying this TCR beta chain was found many times. As yet, its antigen is unknown. The sample belongs to a study of blood T cells in healthy people across ages. Overall study results and limits: It was not possible, with unsorted PBMCs, to conclusively compare naive and antigen-experienced cells. Across the age range, TCR beta diversity per million T cells fell in a roughly linear way. Greater diversity and more naive CD4+ cells were seen in long-lived donors than in aged donors.

Sample donors were healthy Caucasian individuals that came from Russia, aged about 6 to 100. This CDR3 is 14 amino acids long. CDR1 and CDR2 (germline): SQVTM, ANQGSEA. V lost 3 bases and J lost 4; bases outside the gene matches: 5. The use of a sample-barcoded 5' primer and a J-beta primer mix characterized a second PCR of roughly 6 to 11 cycles. A single record per CDR3 protein comes from TCRdb applying MiXCR to the 5' RACE reads. The repertoire holds under 800,000 distinct CDR3 sequences, more than 40% seen once, with roughly 19% in the top ten. The sequence was collected from a woman aged 60 to 75 in good health. The chain joins TRBV29-1 to TRBJ2-1, with TRBD1 matching over 8 bases. The sample consisted of blood. The CDR3 DNA follows: TGCAGCGTTGATCGCGGACAGGGATACAATGAGCAGTTCTTC. This codes for CSVDRGQGYNEQFF.